Listed below are T cell receptor beta chains from one sample, sequenced in a study of vaccination and CD4 T cells after COVID-19. TCRdb used MiXCR to reprocess the PCR reads, holding one entry per CDR3 protein. The sample has under 25,000 distinct CDR3 sequences; 44% are singletons. For these TCRs, the target antigens are not known. The sample was CD4+ T cells from blood, cultured in vitro, taken before SARS-CoV-2 vaccination. Receptors were obtained from a human donor who had recovered from COVID-19. CDR3s include the opening cysteine and the closing phenylalanine or tryptophan. D genes are given only for firm matches. Not every row has a clone size; where given, it reads once, few, many or a size class.

v_gene	abundance	d_gene	j_gene	CDR3nt	CDR3aa
TRBV5-4	-	TRBD1	TRBJ2-7	TGTGCCAGCAGCTCCGGACAGGGGGACTCCTACGAGCAGTACTTC	CASSSGQGDSYEQYF
TRBV29-1	-	TRBD2	TRBJ2-5	TGCAGCGTTCAGGCTAGCGGGGGGCGAGAGACCCAGTACTTC	CSVQASGGRETQYF
TRBV7-9	-	-	TRBJ2-1	TGTGCCAGCAGCCCAATGGGGGGATTAAGAAATGAGCAGTTCTTC	CASSPMGGLRNEQFF
TRBV2	-	TRBD1	TRBJ1-2	TGTGCCAGCAGTGAATTCGTAGGGGGCCAGGCTGGCTACACCTTC	CASSEFVGGQAGYTF
TRBV7-2	-	TRBD2	TRBJ2-7	TGTGCCAGCAGCTTAGCCGGGACTAGCTCCTACGAGCAGTACTTC	CASSLAGTSSYEQYF
TRBV24-1	few	-	TRBJ2-7	TGTGCCACCAGTGGTACAGGGTCCGAGCAGTACTTC	CATSGTGSEQYF
TRBV2	-	TRBD1	TRBJ1-2	TGTGCCAGCAATCGGGACAGGGGGCGAAGTGGCTACACCTTC	CASNRDRGRSGYTF
TRBV7-3	-	TRBD2	TRBJ2-3	TGTGCCAGCAGCCAAGGGTTGGGAGGGACAGATACGCAGTATTTT	CASSQGLGGTDTQYF
TRBV28	-	-	TRBJ2-3	TGTGCCAGCAGTTTGGGGGGCTCGACAGATACGCAGTATTTT	CASSLGGSTDTQYF
TRBV20-1	few	-	TRBJ1-1	TGCAGTGCTAGAGCTCCCCAGGGGGAAGCTTTCTTT	CSARAPQGEAFF
TRBV20-1	-	-	TRBJ1-5	TGCAGTGCCTACCGGGGAGTTGGGCAGCCCCAGCATTTT	CSAYRGVGQPQHF
TRBV30	-	-	TRBJ1-1	TGTGCCTCCCGAGTCAGGGGAGGATTAGGAACTGAAGCTTTCTTT	CASRVRGGLGTEAFF
TRBV29-1	-	TRBD1	TRBJ2-1	TGCAGCGTAGGGACAGGGGACGGTGAGCAGTTCTTC	CSVGTGDGEQFF
TRBV12-3/TRBV12-4	-	-	TRBJ1-1	TGTGCCAGCAGTTTAGCGCGTCGGAACACTGAAGCTTTCTTT	CASSLARRNTEAFF
TRBV20-1	-	-	TRBJ2-5	TGCAGTGCTAGCTTCCAGGGAGGTTGGGAGACCCAGTACTTC	CSASFQGGWETQYF
TRBV11-2	few	-	TRBJ2-2	TGTGCCAGCAGCTCAGGCTGGGGGACGACCGGGGAGCTGTTTTTT	CASSSGWGTTGELFF
TRBV4-1	once	-	TRBJ1-3	TGCGCCAGCAGCCAAGGTGATGGGGGGGCACAGCGATACTCTGGAAACACCATATATTTT	CASSQGDGGAQRYSGNTIYF
TRBV24-1	-	-	TRBJ2-3	TGTGCCACCAGTGACCCTCTGACACTTAGCACAGATACGCAGTATTTT	CATSDPLTLSTDTQYF
TRBV6-2/TRBV6-3	few	-	TRBJ1-5	TGTGCCAGCAGTCGCGCGGGGGGGGGCAATCAGCCCCAGCATTTT	CASSRAGGGNQPQHF
TRBV5-8	few	-	TRBJ1-5	TGTGCCAGCAGCCAGATGGACGGGTGGGATCAGCCCCAGCATTTT	CASSQMDGWDQPQHF
TRBV6-5	few	-	TRBJ1-2	TGTGCCAGCAGTTATCTCGGCTATGGCTACACCTTC	CASSYLGYGYTF
TRBV7-2	-	TRBD1	TRBJ2-5	TGTGCCAGCAGCACGAGGAGGGCAGGGGGCCTCGGAGAGACCCAGTACTTC	CASSTRRAGGLGETQYF
TRBV5-1	-	-	TRBJ1-1	TGCGCCAGCAGCTTGGCCGGAGGACCGGCGGGCACTGAAGCTTTCTTT	CASSLAGGPAGTEAFF
TRBV11-3	-	-	TRBJ1-6	TGTGCCAGCAGCTTAGATGCCTCTAATTCACCCCTCCACTTT	CASSLDASNSPLHF
TRBV10-2	-	-	TRBJ2-1	TGCGCCAGCAGTGAAGGGGGACCCGAGCAGTTCTTC	CASSEGGPEQFF
TRBV20-1	-	-	TRBJ1-2	TGCAGTGCCCGTTTGGGCAGGGTCTATGGCTACACCTTC	CSARLGRVYGYTF
TRBV20-1	few	TRBD2	TRBJ2-3	TGCAGTGCTGGGGGATTAGCGGGAGCGACAGATACGCAGTATTTT	CSAGGLAGATDTQYF
TRBV7-2	few	-	TRBJ1-2	TGTGCCAGCAGCCCTAGAGTTAACTATGGCTACACCTTC	CASSPRVNYGYTF
TRBV19	few	TRBD1	TRBJ1-6	TGTGCCAGTAGTACCGGACAGGGATCTTCACCCCTCCACTTT	CASSTGQGSSPLHF
TRBV20-1	-	TRBD1	TRBJ2-7	TGCAGCCTTGGACAGGGGGTCCACGAGCAGTACTTC	CSLGQGVHEQYF
TRBV28	once	-	TRBJ1-1	TGTGCCAGCAGTTCAGGACAGTTCGAAGCTTTCTTT	CASSSGQFEAFF
TRBV7-3	few	-	TRBJ2-4	TGTGCCAGCAGCTCCTGGACGGGGACCAGGGCCAAAAACATTCAGTACTTC	CASSSWTGTRAKNIQYF
TRBV19	-	TRBD1	TRBJ1-2	TGTGCCAGGGGCGACAGGGGCCATGGCTACACCTTC	CARGDRGHGYTF
TRBV7-2	-	TRBD1	TRBJ1-2	TGTGCCAGCAGCCTCGGGACAGATTTGATTTCCTCCAAGTACACCTTC	CASSLGTDLISSKYTF
TRBV19	-	TRBD1	TRBJ1-2	TGTGCCAGTAGTAGGGACAGAGGGGGCAATGGCTACACCTTC	CASSRDRGGNGYTF